The 15 T cell receptor beta chains given below trace back to one sample, sequenced in a study of T-cell memory formation after mild COVID-19. TCRdb analysed the 5' RACE reads with MiXCR anew, one entry per CDR3 protein. The table lists some 290,000 distinct CDR3 sequences, 15% to 20% of them singletons, with roughly 20% in the top ten. Sequences were obtained from PBMCs or a T cell subset sorted from them (not recorded which). The receptors shown here come from a man aged 18 to 30 who had mild COVID-19 (a few samples of this study predate the infection). Cell type and time point are not known.

V and J are TRBV7-6 and TRBJ2-7, with D maybe TRBD2 (6 bases). The V gene lost 0 bases and the J gene lost 0 bases, with 9 bases spanning the gap. The CDR3 is made up of 15 amino acids. The germline CDR1 and CDR2 sequences are SGHVS and FNYEAQ. CDR3 nucleotide sequence: TGTGCCAGCAGCTTAGCGGGGAGGAGCTCCTACGAGCAGTACTTC. It encodes CASSLAGRSSYEQYF. The full variable domain, in which reference TRBV7-6 and TRBJ2-7 provide the parts outside the CDR3, is GAGVSQSPRYKVTKRGQDVALRCDPISGHVSLYWYRQALGQGPEFLTYFNYEAQQDKSGLPNDRFSAERPEGSISTLTIQRTEQRDSAMYRCASSLAGRSSYEQYFGPGTRLTVT.

V usage is TRBV5-1 and J usage is TRBJ2-3; TRBD2 might be the D (6 bases). Between the trimmed V and J ends, which lost 0 bases and 0 bases, there was a span of 14 bases. The germline gives CDR1 SGHRS, CDR2 YFSETQ. The CDR3 contains 17 residues. DNA of the CDR3: TGCGCCAGCAGCTTGGGACCTCTAGCGACTAGCACAGATACGCAGTATTTT. It yields the protein CASSLGPLATSTDTQYF.

This clonotype showed up just a few times. CDR3 DNA sequence: TGCGCCAGCAGCCCCGGGACCAACTCCTACGAGCAGTACTTC. It encodes CASSPGTNSYEQYF. The V gene is TRBV5-1, the J gene TRBJ2-7; D could derive from TRBD1 or TRBD2 (5 bases each). V lost 4 bases, J lost 0 bases, and 11 bases lay in between. Per germline, CDR1 SGHRS and CDR2 YFSETQ. The CDR3 runs to 14 residues.

This rearrangement joins TRBV19 to TRBJ2-1; 11 positions agree with TRBD2. The ends lost 1 base at V and 8 bases at J; junction bases unmatched: 4. The germline V gene has CDR1 LNHDA and CDR2 SQIVND (reference sequence). CDR3 size: 15 residues. In DNA, the CDR3 is TGTGCCAGTAGTATAGGGCGGACTAGCGGGCATGAGCAGTTCTTC. Amino acid sequence: CASSIGRTSGHEQFF.

The chain combines TRBV7-6 with TRBJ2-5; a possible D gene is TRBD2 (6 bases). CDR3 length: 16 amino acids. V lost 1 base and J lost 5, with 17 bases in between. Germline CDR1 reads SGHVS; CDR2 reads FNYEAQ. CDR3 in amino acids: CASSLGGTSRAETQYF. DNA of the CDR3: TGTGCCAGCAGCTTAGGGGGAACTAGCCGAGCGGAGACCCAGTACTTC.

This chain joins TRBV4-1 and TRBJ1-2; D uncertain. CDR1 is MGHRA and CDR2 is YSYEKL in the germline V gene. V dropped 4 bases and J dropped 6 bases, with 15 bases sitting between them. The CDR3 consists of 14 residues. This chain's CDR3 is CASSPLNGGHGYTF. The CDR3 nucleotides are TGCGCCAGCAGCCCACTAAATGGAGGGCATGGCTACACCTTC.

The table lists this clonotype with a few counts. The chain carries TRBV5-1 and TRBJ2-7; no reliable D call. V was cut by 0 bases and J by 3 bases, with 13 bases left in between. From germline, CDR1 is SGHRS and CDR2 YFSETQ. The CDR3 runs 15 residues. The CDR3 sequence is CASSLATGRRYEQYF. The DNA for the CDR3 is TGCGCCAGCAGCTTGGCGACCGGCAGACGCTACGAGCAGTACTTC.

The chain employs TRBV7-2 and TRBJ2-3; 9 nucleotides agree with TRBD2. The CDR3 runs to 16 residues. Per germline, CDR1 SGHTA and CDR2 FQGNSA. V lost 1 base to trimming and J lost 3 bases; unmatched junction nucleotides: 5. CDR3 bases: TGTGCCAGCAGCTTAGTTGCGGGGGGGATGACAGATACGCAGTATTTT. This translates into CASSLVAGGMTDTQYF.

The chain carries TRBV14 and TRBJ1-1, with 7 bases fitting TRBD1. Germline CDR1 and CDR2: SGHDN and FVKESK. V shed 4 bases, J shed 2 bases, and the junction held 4 bases outside the gene matches. This CDR3 is 14 amino acids long. The chain's CDR3 is CASSPTGSNTEAFF. CDR3 nucleotides: TGTGCCAGCAGCCCGACAGGGAGCAACACTGAAGCTTTCTTT.

Comment on this clonotype: The junction shows a germline mismatch at one end, possibly a read error. The chain uses TRBV5-1 and TRBJ2-5; 7 bases match TRBD2. The CDR3 is 15 residues long. Germline values: CDR1 SGHRS, CDR2 YFSETQ. CDR3 sequence reads: CASSPFAGDQESQYF. The CDR3 region has the DNA TGCGCCAGTTCCCCCTTTGCGGGGGACCAAGAGTCCCAGTACTTC.

This clonotype was seen more than once but under ten times. The chain carries TRBV5-1 and TRBJ2-7; possible D gene TRBD1, 5 bases. From germline, CDR1 is SGHRS and CDR2 YFSETQ. The V end lost 4 bases, the J end lost 0 bases, and 8 bases lay between the germline ends. The CDR3 sequence is 13 residues long. The DNA of the CDR3 is TGCGCCAGCAGCACAGGTTCCTCCTACGAGCAGTACTTC. Residues: CASSTGSSYEQYF. Complete variable domain (other parts from reference TRBV5-1 and TRBJ2-7): KAGVTQTPRYLIKTRGQQVTLSCSPISGHRSVSWYQQTPGQGLQFLFEYFSETQRNKGNFPGRFSGRQFSNSRSEMNVSTLELGDSALYLCASSTGSSYEQYFGPGTRLTVT.

This clonotype was counted a few times. This chain joins TRBV5-1 and TRBJ2-5; D not resolved. V gave up 7 bases and J gave up 5 bases, with 18 bases separating them. The CDR3 loop spans 14 amino acids. CDR1 SGHRS and CDR2 YFSETQ come from the germline V gene. For the CDR3, the DNA is TGCGCCAGCGGCTCAATAAGGACGGGCGAGACCCAGTACTTC. Its protein is CASGSIRTGETQYF.

The chain has TRBV7-9 and TRBJ2-1, with D uncertain. The CDR3 runs to 17 residues. The V gene lost 6 bases and the J gene lost 0 bases, with 18 bases spanning the gap. The V gene's germline CDR1 is SEHNR and CDR2 FQNEAQ (reference sequence). CDR3 sequence (DNA): TGTGCCAGCAGATTAACGGCGCAGGCTAGCTCCTACAATGAGCAGTTCTTC. This gives the protein CASRLTAQASSYNEQFF.

The J gene is TRBJ1-1, the V gene TRBV29-1; 7 bases match TRBD1. CDR3 length: 12 residues. Germline V CDR1 and CDR2: SQVTM, ANQGSEA. V shed 5 bases, J shed 3 bases, and the junction held 3 bases outside the gene matches. In nucleotides, the CDR3 is TGCAGCGTTAGCAGGGGGGACACTGAAGCTTTCTTT. Amino acids: CSVSRGDTEAFF.

This clonotype showed up just a few times. The rearrangement uses TRBV10-3 and TRBJ1-5, with D perhaps matching TRBD1 (5 bases). The V end was cut by 0 bases, the J end by 4 bases, with 13 bases between. Germline CDR1 and CDR2: ENHRY and SYGVKD. The length of the CDR3 is 16 residues. The CDR3 sequence is CAISESTANINQPQHF. The CDR3 DNA reads TGTGCCATCAGTGAGTCGACAGCAAATATAAATCAGCCCCAGCATTTT.